These T cell receptor beta chains were read from a single sample in a study of cytomegalovirus exposure and HLA in healthy donors. TCRdb keeps only in-frame clones here, not all; method: immunoSEQ multiplex PCR. The repertoire holds 90,000 to 100,000 clones, with more than 75% as singletons. The sample consisted of PBMCs. The receptors derive from a woman aged 55-75 years in good health and CMV-seronegative. Both conserved end residues are part of each CDR3. Each record gives: J gene, clone size, V gene, D gene, CDR3 DNA, CDR3 protein. The D gene is left open where the match is weak. Clone size, where shown, is once, few, many, or a class for clones that have expanded.

>TRBJ2-7|.|TRBV5-4|.
TGTGCCAGCAGCGTGGACAGCCCCTACGAGCAGTACTTC
CASSVDSPYEQYF
>TRBJ1-2|.|TRBV6-1|.
TGTGCCAGCAGTGAAGTAGAAGGGGCTCCTGGCTACACCTTC
CASSEVEGAPGYTF
>TRBJ2-5|.|TRBV5-1|.
TGCGCCAGCAGCCCTGATGGGAGGGGGTTCCAAGAGACCCAGTACTTC
CASSPDGRGFQETQYF
>TRBJ2-1|.|TRBV29-1|TRBD2
TGCAGCGTTGGGCTAGCGGGGAGCGAGCAGTTCTTC
CSVGLAGSEQFF
>TRBJ1-1|.|TRBV2|TRBD1
TGTGCCAGTACCCCCCCGGGACAGCTGAACACTGAAGCTTTCTTT
CASTPPGQLNTEAFF
>TRBJ2-7|.|TRBV27|.
TGTGCCAGCAGTTTTTGGGGAGGAGGTGAGCAGTACTTC
CASSFWGGGEQYF
>TRBJ2-2|.|TRBV5-1|.
TGCGCCAGCAGCTTGGAAGGACAGCTAACCGGGGAGCTGTTTTTT
CASSLEGQLTGELFF
>TRBJ1-2|.|TRBV6-5|.
TGTGCCAGCAGTTACACTAGGAACTATGGCTACACCTTC
CASSYTRNYGYTF
>TRBJ2-1|.|TRBV25-1|TRBD2
TGTGCCAGCAGCCTAATCCCTAGCGGGCCATACAATGAGCAGTTCTTC
CASSLIPSGPYNEQFF
>TRBJ1-2|.|TRBV5-1|TRBD1
TGCGCCAGCAGCGCACTACAAGACCGGGACAGCCATGGCTACACCTTC
CASSALQDRDSHGYTF
>TRBJ2-5|.|TRBV4-1|.
TGCGCCAGCAGCCAAATGGCGGCCCAAGAGACCCAGTACTTC
CASSQMAAQETQYF
>TRBJ2-7|once|TRBV5-1|TRBD1
TGCGCCAGCAGCGGCCCAGACAGGGGGCTCCACGAGCAGTACTTC
CASSGPDRGLHEQYF
>TRBJ2-7|.|TRBV27|.
TGTGCCAGCAGGCGGGACGGAACCTACGAGCAGTACTTC
CASRRDGTYEQYF
>TRBJ2-2|.|TRBV18|TRBD2
TGTGCCAGCTCCCGACTAGCCCAATCCGGGGAGCTGTTTTTT
CASSRLAQSGELFF
>TRBJ2-1|.|TRBV19|TRBD1
TGTGCCAGTAGTATCGACAGGGGAGGCAATGAGCAGTTCTTC
CASSIDRGGNEQFF
>TRBJ2-3|.|TRBV11-2|.
TGTGCCAGCAGCTTTAACGGCGACTCAGATACGCAGTATTTT
CASSFNGDSDTQYF
>TRBJ1-2|.|TRBV30|.
TGTGCCTGGGCCATAACCGGGTATGGCTACACCTTC
CAWAITGYGYTF
>TRBJ1-4|.|TRBV5-6|.
TGTGCCAGCAGCTTGGCGGGTAATGAAAAACTGTTTTTT
CASSLAGNEKLFF
>TRBJ2-5|.|TRBV7-9|.
TGTGCCAGCAGCTCGACTGTCCCCGCCCCCCAAGAGACCCAGTACTTC
CASSSTVPAPQETQYF
>TRBJ1-5|.|TRBV10-3|TRBD1
TGTGCCATCCGGGACAGAGCTAATCAGCCCCAGCATTTT
CAIRDRANQPQHF
>TRBJ2-3|.|TRBV4-3|TRBD2
TGCGCCAGCAGCCCGCAGCGGGGGGGCCGCCCAGATACGCAGTATTTT
CASSPQRGGRPDTQYF
>TRBJ2-6|few|TRBV7-7|TRBD1
TGTGCCAGCAGCTTAATACAGGGGTCTGGGGCCAACGTCCTGACTTTC
CASSLIQGSGANVLTF
>TRBJ2-1|.|TRBV11-3|TRBD2
TGTGCCAGCAGCGGTGTAGCGGGGGGAAATAATGAGCAGTTCTTC
CASSGVAGGNNEQFF
>TRBJ2-1|.|TRBV6-5|TRBD2
TGTGCCAGCAGTTACCTGGGGACTAGCGGACGTCAGTTCTTC
CASSYLGTSGRQFF
>TRBJ2-7|.|TRBV5-6|.
TGTGCCAGCAGCTTGGCGGGTATCTACGAGCAGTACTTC
CASSLAGIYEQYF
>TRBJ2-7|.|TRBV5-6|.
TGTGCCAGCAGCTTGGCCGGGGTCTCCTACGAGCAGTACTTC
CASSLAGVSYEQYF
>TRBJ2-7|.|TRBV20-1|.
TGCAGTGCTAGGAGGGTGAACGAGCAGTACTTC
CSARRVNEQYF
>TRBJ2-7|.|TRBV4-1|.
TGCGCCAGCAGCCCTAACGGACATACCTCCTACGAGCAGTACTTC
CASSPNGHTSYEQYF
>TRBJ2-7|.|TRBV12-5|.
TGTGCTAGTGGTTTGGTACGGACGGGCGGGGTGTACGAGCAGTACTTC
CASGLVRTGGVYEQYF
>TRBJ2-7|.|TRBV30|TRBD2
TGTGCCTGGAGAATAGCGGGAGGGGCCTACGAGCAGTACTTC
CAWRIAGGAYEQYF
>TRBJ1-2|.|TRBV6-5|.
TGTGCCAGCAGTTACTCACGGGGGGGCAAGGGCTACACCTTC
CASSYSRGGKGYTF